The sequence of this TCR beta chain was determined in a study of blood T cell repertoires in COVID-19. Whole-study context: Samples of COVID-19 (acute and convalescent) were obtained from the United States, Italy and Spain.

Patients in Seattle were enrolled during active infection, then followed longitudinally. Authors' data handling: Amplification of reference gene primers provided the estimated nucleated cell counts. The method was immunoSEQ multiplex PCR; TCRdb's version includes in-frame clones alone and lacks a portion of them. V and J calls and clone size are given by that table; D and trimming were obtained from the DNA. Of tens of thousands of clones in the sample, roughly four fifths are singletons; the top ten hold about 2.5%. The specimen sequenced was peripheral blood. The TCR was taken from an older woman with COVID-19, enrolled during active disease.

CDR3 DNA sequence: TGCGCCAGCAGCTGGACAGGCGGCACAGATACGCAGTATTTT. Amino acids: CASSWTGGTDTQYF. The rearrangement links TRBV5-1 to TRBJ2-3; 7 bases are a match to TRBD1. This CDR3 spans 14 amino acids. V trimming: 3 bases; J trimming: 1 base; junction bases outside the gene matches: 2. Germline CDR1 is SGHRS and CDR2 is YFSETQ. Full variable domain (rest looked up from reference TRBV5-1 and TRBJ2-3): KAGVTQTPRYLIKTRGQQVTLSCSPISGHRSVSWYQQTPGQGLQFLFEYFSETQRNKGNFPGRFSGRQFSNSRSEMNVSTLELGDSALYLCASSWTGGTDTQYFGPGTRLTVL.